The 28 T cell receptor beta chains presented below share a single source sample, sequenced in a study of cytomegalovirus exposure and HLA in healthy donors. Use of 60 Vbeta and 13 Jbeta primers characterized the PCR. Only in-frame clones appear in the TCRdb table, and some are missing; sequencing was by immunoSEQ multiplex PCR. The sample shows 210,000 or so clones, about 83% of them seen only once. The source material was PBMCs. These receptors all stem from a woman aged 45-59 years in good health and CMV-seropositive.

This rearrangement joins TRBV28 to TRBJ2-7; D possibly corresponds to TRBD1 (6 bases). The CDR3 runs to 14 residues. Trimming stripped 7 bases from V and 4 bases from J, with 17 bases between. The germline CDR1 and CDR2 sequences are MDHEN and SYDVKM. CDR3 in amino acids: CASNPPGHYYEQYF. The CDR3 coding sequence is TGTGCCAGCAACCCACCGGGACATTATTACGAGCAGTACTTC.

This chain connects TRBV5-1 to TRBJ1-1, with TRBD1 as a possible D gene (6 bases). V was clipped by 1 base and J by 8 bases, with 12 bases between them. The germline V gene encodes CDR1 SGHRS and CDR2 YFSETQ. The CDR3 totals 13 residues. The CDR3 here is CASSLRPGAEAFF. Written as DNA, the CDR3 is TGCGCCAGCAGCTTGAGGCCAGGGGCAGAAGCTTTCTTT.

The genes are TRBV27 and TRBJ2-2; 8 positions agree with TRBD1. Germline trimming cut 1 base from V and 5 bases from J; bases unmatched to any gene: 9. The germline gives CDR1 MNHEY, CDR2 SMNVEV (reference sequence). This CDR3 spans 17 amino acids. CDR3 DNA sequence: TGTGCCAGCAGTTTATACTCCCGGGACAGGCGAACCGGGGAGCTGTTTTTT. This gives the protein CASSLYSRDRRTGELFF.

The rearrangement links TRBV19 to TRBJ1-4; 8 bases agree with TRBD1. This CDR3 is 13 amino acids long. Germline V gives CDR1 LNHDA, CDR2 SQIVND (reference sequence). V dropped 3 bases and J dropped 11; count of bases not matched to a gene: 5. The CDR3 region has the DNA TGTGCCAGTAGTATCTTGGACAGGGCTAAACTGTTTTTT. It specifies CASSILDRAKLFF.

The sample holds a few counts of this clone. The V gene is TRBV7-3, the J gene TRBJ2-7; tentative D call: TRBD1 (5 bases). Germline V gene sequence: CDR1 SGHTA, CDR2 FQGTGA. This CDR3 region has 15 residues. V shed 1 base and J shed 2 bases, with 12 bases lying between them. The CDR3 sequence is CASSLIGAQPYEQYF. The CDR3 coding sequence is TGTGCCAGCAGCTTAATAGGGGCGCAGCCCTACGAGCAGTACTTC.

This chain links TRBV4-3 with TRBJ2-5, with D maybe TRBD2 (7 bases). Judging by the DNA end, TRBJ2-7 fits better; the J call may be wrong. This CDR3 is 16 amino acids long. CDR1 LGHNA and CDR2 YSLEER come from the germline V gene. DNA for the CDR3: TGCGCCAGTTCCCGTGGGGGGGCCCAAGTAATCCACGAGCAGTACTTC. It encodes CASSRGGAQVIHEQYF.

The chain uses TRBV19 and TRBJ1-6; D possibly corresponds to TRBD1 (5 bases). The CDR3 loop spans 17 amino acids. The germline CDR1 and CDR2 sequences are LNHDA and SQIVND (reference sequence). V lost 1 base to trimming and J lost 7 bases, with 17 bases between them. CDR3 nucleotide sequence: TGTGCCAGTAGTATAGTCGGCGGTGGGGGGGAAAATTCACCCCTCCACTTT. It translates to CASSIVGGGGENSPLHF.

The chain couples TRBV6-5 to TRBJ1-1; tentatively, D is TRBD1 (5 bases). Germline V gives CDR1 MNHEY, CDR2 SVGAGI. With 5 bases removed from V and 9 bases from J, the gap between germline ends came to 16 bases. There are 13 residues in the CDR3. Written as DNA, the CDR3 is TGTGCCAGCAGTGAAGCGCTAACAGGCCAAGCTTTCTTT. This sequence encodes CASSEALTGQAFF.

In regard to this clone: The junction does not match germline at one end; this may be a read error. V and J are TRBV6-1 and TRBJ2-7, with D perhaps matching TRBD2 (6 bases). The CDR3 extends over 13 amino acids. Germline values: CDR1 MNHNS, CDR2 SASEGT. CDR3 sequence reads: CASTERRVAEQYF. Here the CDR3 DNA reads TGTGCCAGCACTGAACGGAGGGTCGCCGAGCAGTACTTC.

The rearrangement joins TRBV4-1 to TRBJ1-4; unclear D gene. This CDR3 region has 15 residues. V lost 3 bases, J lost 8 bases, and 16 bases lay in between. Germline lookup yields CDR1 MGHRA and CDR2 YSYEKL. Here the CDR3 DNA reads TGCGCCAGCAGCCAGGAAGCGAGATTAGAGGAAAAACTGTTTTTT. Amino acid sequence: CASSQEARLEEKLFF.

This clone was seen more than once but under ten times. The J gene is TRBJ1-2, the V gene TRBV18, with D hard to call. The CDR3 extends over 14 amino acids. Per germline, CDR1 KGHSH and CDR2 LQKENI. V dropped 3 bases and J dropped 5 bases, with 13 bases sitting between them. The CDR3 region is CASSPPGSLYGYTF. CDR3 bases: TGTGCCAGCTCACCCCCGGGGAGCTTGTATGGCTACACCTTC.

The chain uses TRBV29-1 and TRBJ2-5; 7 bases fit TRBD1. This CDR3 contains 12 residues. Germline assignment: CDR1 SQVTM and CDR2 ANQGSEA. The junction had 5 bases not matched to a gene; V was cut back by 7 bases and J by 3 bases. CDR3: CSARQGEETQYF. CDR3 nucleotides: TGCAGCGCTCGACAGGGTGAAGAGACCCAGTACTTC. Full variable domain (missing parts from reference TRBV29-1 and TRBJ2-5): SAVISQKPSRDICQRGTSLTIQCQVDSQVTMMFWYRQQPGQSLTLIATANQGSEATYESGFVIDKFPISRPNLTFSTLTVSNMSPEDSSIYLCSARQGEETQYFGPGTRLLVL.

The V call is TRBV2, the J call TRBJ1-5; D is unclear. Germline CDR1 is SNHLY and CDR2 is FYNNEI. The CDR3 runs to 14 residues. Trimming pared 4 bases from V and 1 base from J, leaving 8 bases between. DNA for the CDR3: TGTGCCAGCAGTGTTACGAGGAGCAATCAGCCCCAGCATTTT. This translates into CASSVTRSNQPQHF.

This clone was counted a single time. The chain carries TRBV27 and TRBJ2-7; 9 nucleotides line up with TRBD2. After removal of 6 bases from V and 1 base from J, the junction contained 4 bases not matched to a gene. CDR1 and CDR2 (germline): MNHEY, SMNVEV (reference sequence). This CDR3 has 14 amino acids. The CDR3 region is CASSRLAESYEQYF. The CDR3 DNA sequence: TGTGCCAGCAGCCGACTAGCGGAGTCCTACGAGCAGTACTTC.

The CDR3 region is CASSERQGSTDTQYF. As DNA, the CDR3 is TGTGCCAGCAGTGAGAGACAGGGGAGCACAGATACGCAGTATTTT. V gene TRBV6-1 combines with J gene TRBJ2-3; 8 nucleotides agree with TRBD1. The trim removed 3 bases at V and 0 bases at J, leaving 2 bases unmatched. The germline V gene encodes CDR1 MNHNS and CDR2 SASEGT. CDR3 length equals 15 residues.

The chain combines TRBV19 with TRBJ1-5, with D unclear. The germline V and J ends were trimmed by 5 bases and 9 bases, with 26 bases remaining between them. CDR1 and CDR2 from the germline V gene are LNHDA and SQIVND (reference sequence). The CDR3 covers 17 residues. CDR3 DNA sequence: TGTGCCAGTAGTGCTCCTGGGGAGTCGTGGGGTCTGCGGCCCCAGCATTTT. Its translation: CASSAPGESWGLRPQHF.

The CDR3 nucleotides are TGCAGCGTTGAAGAGCCCAGAGAAAAACTGTTTTTT. Translating it yields CSVEEPREKLFF. The gene calls are TRBV29-1 and TRBJ1-4; D uncertain. V was cut by 0 bases and J by 8 bases, with 7 bases left in between. Per the germline V gene, CDR1 is SQVTM and CDR2 is ANQGSEA. This CDR3 comprises 12 residues.

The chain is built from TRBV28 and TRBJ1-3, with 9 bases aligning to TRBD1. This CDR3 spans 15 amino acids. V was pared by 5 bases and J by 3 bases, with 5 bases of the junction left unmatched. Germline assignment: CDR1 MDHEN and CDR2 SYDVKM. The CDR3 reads CASSTGGASGNTIYF. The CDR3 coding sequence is TGTGCCAGCAGTACAGGGGGCGCTAGTGGAAACACCATATATTTT.

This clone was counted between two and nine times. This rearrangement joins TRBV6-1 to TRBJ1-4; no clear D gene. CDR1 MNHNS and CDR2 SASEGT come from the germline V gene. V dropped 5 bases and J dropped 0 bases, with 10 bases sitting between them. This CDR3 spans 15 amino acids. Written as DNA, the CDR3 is TGTGCCAGCAGTAACGACTACCCAACTAATGAAAAACTGTTTTTT. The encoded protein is CASSNDYPTNEKLFF.

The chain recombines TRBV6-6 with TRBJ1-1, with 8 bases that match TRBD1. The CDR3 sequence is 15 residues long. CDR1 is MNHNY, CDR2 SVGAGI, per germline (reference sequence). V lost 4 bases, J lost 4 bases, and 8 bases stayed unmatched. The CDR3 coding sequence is TGTGCCAGCAGTTCCCCGCAGGGGGCAATCACTGAAGCTTTCTTT. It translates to CASSSPQGAITEAFF.

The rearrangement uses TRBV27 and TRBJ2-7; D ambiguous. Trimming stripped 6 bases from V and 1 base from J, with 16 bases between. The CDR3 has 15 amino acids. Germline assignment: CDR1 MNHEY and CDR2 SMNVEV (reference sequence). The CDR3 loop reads CASSRGTYPSYEQYF. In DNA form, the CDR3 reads TGTGCCAGCAGCAGAGGCACGTACCCTTCCTACGAGCAGTACTTC.

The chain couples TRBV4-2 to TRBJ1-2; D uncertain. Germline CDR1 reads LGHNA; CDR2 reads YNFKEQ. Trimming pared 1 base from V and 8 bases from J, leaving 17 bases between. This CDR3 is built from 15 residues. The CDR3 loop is CASSQAGTRIGGYTF. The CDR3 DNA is TGTGCCAGCAGCCAAGCGGGAACGAGGATTGGAGGCTACACCTTC.

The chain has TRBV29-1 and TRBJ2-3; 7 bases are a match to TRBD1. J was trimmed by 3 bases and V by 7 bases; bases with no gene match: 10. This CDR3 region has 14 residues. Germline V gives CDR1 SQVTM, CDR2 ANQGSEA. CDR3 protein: CSGAHRDRTDTQYF. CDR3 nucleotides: TGCAGCGGTGCCCACCGGGACAGAACAGATACGCAGTATTTT.

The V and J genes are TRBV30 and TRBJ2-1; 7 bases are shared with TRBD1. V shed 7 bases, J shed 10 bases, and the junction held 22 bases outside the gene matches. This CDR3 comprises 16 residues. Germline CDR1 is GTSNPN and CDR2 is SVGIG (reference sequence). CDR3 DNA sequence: TGTGCCTTGGGAGACCCTCGGACAGGTATCGCAGGGGAGCAGTTCTTC. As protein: CALGDPRTGIAGEQFF.

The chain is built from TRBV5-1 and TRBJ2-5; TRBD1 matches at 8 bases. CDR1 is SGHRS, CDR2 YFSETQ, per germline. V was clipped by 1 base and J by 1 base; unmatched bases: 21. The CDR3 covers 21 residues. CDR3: CASSLRGVAGSIGTGQETQYF. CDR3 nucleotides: TGCGCCAGCAGCTTGCGCGGGGTTGCGGGGTCGATTGGGACAGGCCAAGAGACCCAGTACTTC.

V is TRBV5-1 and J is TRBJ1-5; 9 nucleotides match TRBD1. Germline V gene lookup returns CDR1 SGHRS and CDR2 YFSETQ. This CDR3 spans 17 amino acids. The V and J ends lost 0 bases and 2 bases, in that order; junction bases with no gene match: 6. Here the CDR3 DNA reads TGCGCCAGCAGCTTGGCCCCAACAGGGGGCGGCAATCAGCCCCAGCATTTT. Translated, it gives CASSLAPTGGGNQPQHF.

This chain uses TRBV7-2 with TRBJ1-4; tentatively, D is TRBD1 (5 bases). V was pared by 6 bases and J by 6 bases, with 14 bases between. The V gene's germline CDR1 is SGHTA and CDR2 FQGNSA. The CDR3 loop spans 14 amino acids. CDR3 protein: CASSLGHSYEKLFF. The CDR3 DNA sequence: TGTGCCAGCAGTCTTGGACACTCGTATGAAAAACTGTTTTTT.

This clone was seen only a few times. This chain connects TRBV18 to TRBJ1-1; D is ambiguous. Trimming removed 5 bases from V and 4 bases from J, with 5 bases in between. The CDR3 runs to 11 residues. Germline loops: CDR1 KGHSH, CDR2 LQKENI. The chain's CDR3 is CASSIGTEAFF. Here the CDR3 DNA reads TGTGCCAGCTCAATCGGCACTGAAGCTTTCTTT.